This TCR beta chain appears in the sequencing data of a study of T cells after yellow fever vaccination. Background on the study: It was SMART-Seq v4 Ultra Low Input that prepared the fractions with low cell numbers. Study-level findings and limits: Clones from primary vaccination mostly reappeared after the booster (around 96% CD4, over 85% CD8).

This CDR3 has 13 residues. With 2 bases removed from V and 8 bases from J, the gap between germline ends came to 9 bases. Germline values: CDR1 ENHRY, CDR2 SYGVKD. This clonotype occurred many times. Antigen: not known. TCRdb reprocessed the 5' RACE reads with MiXCR, giving one entry per CDR3 protein. This sample yields approximately 250,000 distinct CDR3 sequences, of which about 3.5% are seen a single time; about 19% belongs to the top ten. The sequences come from PBMCs, collected 15 days after the yellow fever booster vaccination. This chain uses TRBV10-3 with TRBJ1-4; D is ambiguous. The receptor comes from a man aged 18 to 29 who received the YFV17D yellow fever vaccine. This chain's CDR3 is CAISEPREEKLFF. For the CDR3, the DNA is TGTGCCATCAGTGAGCCGCGTGAGGAAAAACTGTTTTTT.